These 29 T cell receptor beta chains were all obtained from the same sample, sequenced in a study of cytomegalovirus exposure and HLA in healthy donors. Both 60 Vbeta primers and 13 Jbeta primers went into the PCR. Sequencing was performed with immunoSEQ multiplex PCR; in TCRdb, only in-frame clones are kept and a portion is missing. The data contain approximately 69,000 clones, approximately 81% of them singletons. The sample comprised PBMCs. Every receptor here comes from a woman aged 25 to 45 in good health and CMV-seropositive.

In this sample, this clone turned up once. This chain joins TRBV29-1 and TRBJ1-3; 8 bases are shared with TRBD1. CDR1 SQVTM and CDR2 ANQGSEA come from the germline V gene. This CDR3 has 17 amino acids. V was clipped by 0 bases and J by 0 bases; unmatched bases: 7. The CDR3: CSVEDRDRGLSGNTIYF. CDR3 DNA sequence: TGCAGCGTTGAAGATAGAGACAGGGGTCTCTCTGGAAACACCATATATTTT.

This sequence joins TRBV4-1 and TRBJ2-7, with 7 nucleotides matching TRBD2. CDR3 length: 15 amino acids. Germline CDR1 is MGHRA and CDR2 is YSYEKL. Trimming at V came to 1 base and at J to 3 bases, leaving 6 bases not matched to a gene. CDR3 sequence: CASSQASSGNYEQYF. The CDR3 DNA follows: TGCGCCAGCAGCCAAGCGTCTAGCGGTAACTACGAGCAGTACTTC.

In nucleotides, the CDR3 is TGCGCCAGCCGCCAAGAGGGCCGTGAGCAGTTCTTC. It encodes CASRQEGREQFF. This rearrangement joins TRBV5-1 to TRBJ2-1; D is possibly TRBD2 (5 bases). V dropped 7 bases and J dropped 9 bases, with 14 bases sitting between them. Per germline, CDR1 SGHRS and CDR2 YFSETQ. CDR3 length: 12 amino acids. The whole variable domain, filled in from reference TRBV5-1 and TRBJ2-1, reads KAGVTQTPRYLIKTRGQQVTLSCSPISGHRSVSWYQQTPGQGLQFLFEYFSETQRNKGNFPGRFSGRQFSNSRSEMNVSTLELGDSALYLCASRQEGREQFFGPGTRLTVL.

The chain combines TRBV13 with TRBJ2-1, with 7 bases identical to TRBD2. Trimming at V came to 5 bases and at J to 9 bases, leaving 10 bases not matched to a gene. The CDR3 runs 14 residues. Germline V gene lookup returns CDR1 PRHDT and CDR2 FYEKMQ (reference sequence). This CDR3 reads CASSITAGSSEQFF. Here the CDR3 DNA reads TGTGCCAGCAGCATCACAGCGGGAAGTTCTGAGCAGTTCTTC.

The rearrangement links TRBV11-2 to TRBJ2-7; TRBD1 agrees at 7 bases. The CDR3 sequence is 17 residues long. Germline V gives CDR1 SGHAT, CDR2 FQNNGV. V dropped 1 base and J dropped 2; count of bases not matched to a gene: 11. The CDR3 is CASSLVGVGDSPYEQYF. In nucleotides, the CDR3 is TGTGCCAGCAGCTTAGTCGGGGTAGGGGACAGTCCCTACGAGCAGTACTTC.

The count of this clone is one. The CDR3 sequence is CAWSVQVYGYTF. The CDR3 nucleotides read TGTGCCTGGAGTGTACAGGTCTATGGCTACACCTTC. This chain connects TRBV30 to TRBJ1-2; TRBD1 is a possible D gene (5 bases). Between the trimmed V and J ends, which lost 0 bases and 4 bases, there was a span of 6 bases. The CDR3 spans 12 residues. The V gene's germline CDR1 is GTSNPN and CDR2 SVGIG (reference sequence).

This clone occurred a few times. V is TRBV15 and J is TRBJ1-5, with a weak D call TRBD1 (5 bases). The CDR3 runs 15 residues. CDR1 is LNHNV and CDR2 is YYDKDF in the germline V gene (reference sequence). V was cut by 3 bases and J by 2 bases, with 11 bases left in between. The CDR3 reads CATSRTGGRNQPQHF. DNA of the CDR3: TGTGCCACCAGCAGGACCGGGGGACGCAATCAGCCCCAGCATTTT. Full variable domain (remainder filled in from reference TRBV15 and TRBJ1-5): DAMVIQNPRYQVTQFGKPVTLSCSQTLNHNVMYWYQQKSSQAPKLLFHYYDKDFNNEADTPDNFQSRRPNTSFCFLDIRSPGLGDTAMYLCATSRTGGRNQPQHFGDGTRLSIL.

The rearrangement uses TRBV7-9 and TRBJ2-5; 9 positions match TRBD1. The length of the CDR3 is 15 residues. Germline assignment: CDR1 SEHNR and CDR2 FQNEAQ (reference sequence). The ends lost 5 bases at V and 7 bases at J; junction bases unmatched: 11. This CDR3 reads CASSPPGTGIGTQYF. For the CDR3, the DNA is TGTGCCAGCAGCCCCCCCGGGACAGGGATAGGGACCCAGTACTTC.

This clone appeared a few times. This chain links TRBV2 with TRBJ2-7; D is undetermined. V was pared by 1 base and J by 6 bases, with 4 bases between. This CDR3 has 11 amino acids. Germline V gene lookup returns CDR1 SNHLY and CDR2 FYNNEI. CDR3 sequence reads: CASSEGAEQYF. Written as DNA, the CDR3 is TGTGCCAGCAGTGAAGGGGCCGAGCAGTACTTC.

The chain uses TRBV30 and TRBJ1-4; 7 positions match TRBD1. This CDR3 is 14 amino acids long. V trimming: 7 bases; J trimming: 4 bases; junction bases outside the gene matches: 9. CDR1 and CDR2 (germline): GTSNPN, SVGIG (reference sequence). Here the CDR3 reads CAYSGTVVNEKLFF. DNA for the CDR3: TGTGCCTATTCCGGGACAGTTGTTAATGAAAAACTGTTTTTT.

The rearrangement uses TRBV4-1 and TRBJ1-1; TRBD1 matches at 8 bases. Germline assignment: CDR1 MGHRA and CDR2 YSYEKL. The CDR3 totals 16 residues. V shed 4 bases, J shed 0 bases, and the junction held 7 bases outside the gene matches. The CDR3 is CASSRGQGSMNTEAFF. The CDR3 nucleotides are TGCGCCAGCAGCCGCGGACAGGGAAGCATGAACACTGAAGCTTTCTTT.

This clone has more than one count but fewer than ten. The CDR3: CASSFSWTLYTGELFF. The CDR3 region has the DNA TGTGCCAGCAGCTTTAGTTGGACACTTTACACCGGGGAGCTGTTTTTT. V usage is TRBV5-6 and J usage is TRBJ2-2, with TRBD1 as a possible D gene (5 bases). This CDR3 has 16 residues. V was clipped by 2 bases and J by 3 bases, with 14 bases between them. From germline, CDR1 is SGHDT and CDR2 YYEEEE.

This sequence joins TRBV13 and TRBJ1-5, with TRBD1 as a possible D gene (5 bases). This CDR3 has 13 residues. Trimming stripped 5 bases from V and 4 bases from J, with 9 bases between. Germline assignment: CDR1 PRHDT and CDR2 FYEKMQ (reference sequence). The CDR3 here is CASSRGWNQPQHF. DNA for the CDR3: TGTGCCAGCAGCCGGGGGTGGAATCAGCCCCAGCATTTT.

Here the CDR3 reads CASRYTDTQYF. The CDR3 DNA reads as TGTGCCAGCAGATACACAGATACGCAGTATTTT. The chain links TRBV6-5 to TRBJ2-3; D is unresolved. Germline loops: CDR1 MNHEY, CDR2 SVGAGI. Trimming left V 6 bases short and J 2 bases short, with 3 bases between. The CDR3 is 11 amino acids.

This chain uses TRBV9 with TRBJ2-5, with 7 bases fitting TRBD1. Trimming cost V 4 bases and J 5 bases; bases outside gene matches: 11. Germline V lookup: CDR1 SGDLS, CDR2 YYNGEE. This CDR3 comprises 15 residues. As DNA, the CDR3 is TGTGCCAGCAGCCTCGGAACAGGGGCCAGGGAGACCCAGTACTTC. This sequence encodes CASSLGTGARETQYF. Together with reference TRBV9 and TRBJ2-5, the CDR3 gives the full variable domain: DSGVTQTPKHLITATGQRVTLRCSPRSGDLSVYWYQQSLDQGLQFLIQYYNGEERAKGNILERFSAQQFPDLHSELNLSSLELGDSALYFCASSLGTGARETQYFGPGTRLLVL.

The rearrangement joins TRBV29-1 to TRBJ1-2; a weak D match, TRBD1 (6 bases). Germline CDR1 is SQVTM and CDR2 is ANQGSEA. Trimming removed 3 bases at V and 5 bases at J, with 16 bases between. The CDR3 covers 14 residues. CDR3 DNA sequence: TGCAGCGTTGAGTCAGGACAGCTTTGGTATGGCTACACCTTC. Encoded protein: CSVESGQLWYGYTF. The whole variable domain, filled in from reference TRBV29-1 and TRBJ1-2, reads SAVISQKPSRDICQRGTSLTIQCQVDSQVTMMFWYRQQPGQSLTLIATANQGSEATYESGFVIDKFPISRPNLTFSTLTVSNMSPEDSSIYLCSVESGQLWYGYTFGSGTRLTVV.

This chain joins TRBV29-1 and TRBJ1-2; D perhaps matches TRBD1 (6 bases). Per the germline V gene, CDR1 is SQVTM and CDR2 is ANQGSEA. The ends were cut back, 5 bases at V and 4 bases at J, with 14 bases in the middle. This CDR3 is built from 13 residues. In DNA form, the CDR3 reads TGCAGCGTTTACAGGGACATTGGCTATGGCTACACCTTC. Amino acid sequence: CSVYRDIGYGYTF. Drawing the rest from reference TRBV29-1 and TRBJ1-2, the complete variable domain is SAVISQKPSRDICQRGTSLTIQCQVDSQVTMMFWYRQQPGQSLTLIATANQGSEATYESGFVIDKFPISRPNLTFSTLTVSNMSPEDSSIYLCSVYRDIGYGYTFGSGTRLTVV.

V is TRBV14 and J is TRBJ1-2; D uncertain. Germline V lookup: CDR1 SGHDN, CDR2 FVKESK. This CDR3 has 13 residues. V was trimmed by 0 bases and J by 3 bases, leaving 5 bases between them. The DNA for the CDR3 is TGTGCCAGCAGCCAAGATTTCGACTATGGCTACACCTTC. This translates into CASSQDFDYGYTF.

V and J are TRBV7-9 and TRBJ2-7, with D perhaps TRBD1 (5 bases). Germline V gene lookup returns CDR1 SEHNR and CDR2 FQNEAQ (reference sequence). This CDR3 is 12 amino acids long. The V gene lost 1 base and the J gene lost 6 bases, with 7 bases spanning the gap. The CDR3 DNA is TGTGCCAGCAGCTTAGTGCAGGGCGAGCAGTACTTC. Protein: CASSLVQGEQYF.

V gene TRBV5-1 combines with J gene TRBJ1-1; no reliable D call. The CDR3 spans 14 residues. V was clipped by 3 bases and J by 7 bases, with 16 bases between them. From germline, CDR1 is SGHRS and CDR2 YFSETQ. The CDR3 loop reads CASSYPPGQNEAFF. CDR3 coding DNA: TGCGCCAGCAGCTACCCCCCTGGGCAGAATGAAGCTTTCTTT.

The chain combines TRBV5-1 with TRBJ2-1, with 9 nucleotides matching TRBD2. CDR3 length: 15 residues. Germline V CDR1 and CDR2: SGHRS, YFSETQ. V lost 4 bases, J lost 1 base, and 3 bases stayed unmatched. This CDR3 reads CASSRSGGSYNEQFF. The CDR3 bases are TGCGCCAGCAGCAGGAGCGGGGGGTCCTACAATGAGCAGTTCTTC. The complete variable domain, with remaining parts taken from reference TRBV5-1 and TRBJ2-1, reads KAGVTQTPRYLIKTRGQQVTLSCSPISGHRSVSWYQQTPGQGLQFLFEYFSETQRNKGNFPGRFSGRQFSNSRSEMNVSTLELGDSALYLCASSRSGGSYNEQFFGPGTRLTVL.

V gene TRBV27 combines with J gene TRBJ2-1, with a weak D call TRBD2 (6 bases). Looked up from germline, CDR1 is MNHEY and CDR2 is SMNVEV (reference sequence). V was shortened by 5 bases and J by 2 bases, with 10 bases between the two germline ends. CDR3 length equals 14 residues. The CDR3 DNA reads as TGTGCCAGCAGTGGAGGACTAACCTACAATGAGCAGTTCTTC. It translates to CASSGGLTYNEQFF.

The chain has TRBV29-1 and TRBJ2-7; TRBD1 is a possible D gene (6 bases). The V and J ends lost 4 bases and 4 bases respectively, with 23 bases between them. The germline V gene encodes CDR1 SQVTM and CDR2 ANQGSEA. The CDR3 length is 16 residues. CDR3: CSVAGGQKANPYEQYF. The CDR3 bases are TGCAGCGTTGCAGGCGGACAGAAAGCAAATCCGTACGAGCAGTACTTC.

CDR3 sequence (DNA): TGTGCCAGCAGTCGACTAGCGGGAGAAAGGTCAGATACGCAGTATTTT. It translates to CASSRLAGERSDTQYF. This sequence joins TRBV28 and TRBJ2-3, with 12 bases aligning to TRBD2. CDR1 and CDR2 from the germline V gene are MDHEN and SYDVKM. The V segment lost 5 bases and the J segment 4 bases; nucleotides outside the gene matches: 7. The CDR3 is 16 amino acids.

This chain joins TRBV30 and TRBJ2-3; possibly TRBD2 for D (6 bases). This CDR3 region has 17 residues. V was shortened by 2 bases and J by 0 bases, with 18 bases between the two germline ends. CDR1 is GTSNPN, CDR2 SVGIG, per germline (reference sequence). The DNA for the CDR3 is TGTGCCTGGAGTCCCGTCCGGGAGCGGACTAGCACAGATACGCAGTATTTT. Translated, it gives CAWSPVRERTSTDTQYF.

In this sample, this clone turned up once. This sequence joins TRBV5-4 and TRBJ2-2; D unresolved. V shed 0 bases and J shed 1 base, with 10 bases lying between them. Per the germline V gene, CDR1 is SGHNT and CDR2 is YYREEE (reference sequence). The CDR3 spans 16 residues. CDR3 coding DNA: TGTGCCAGCAGCTTGGTCCACAATCAGAACACCGGGGAGCTGTTTTTT. This sequence encodes CASSLVHNQNTGELFF.

This rearrangement joins TRBV4-1 to TRBJ1-2; 8 bases are shared with TRBD1. The CDR3 loop spans 16 amino acids. The germline gives CDR1 MGHRA, CDR2 YSYEKL. With V trimmed by 1 base and J by 5 bases, 9 bases remained unmatched. CDR3 in DNA: TGCGCCAGCAGCCAAGCCATCAGGGGGCCGGAATATGGCTACACCTTC. Translated: CASSQAIRGPEYGYTF.

This chain connects TRBV5-4 to TRBJ2-7; weak D call: TRBD2 (6 bases). Trimming stripped 0 bases from V and 7 bases from J, with 23 bases between. Germline V gene lookup returns CDR1 SGHNT and CDR2 YYREEE (reference sequence). This CDR3 contains 17 residues. The CDR3 coding sequence is TGTGCCAGCAGCTTGGGGGGGAAGAGTAGCGGCCTTGGGGAGCAGTACTTC. It yields the protein CASSLGGKSSGLGEQYF.

The chain recombines TRBV15 with TRBJ1-4; possible D gene TRBD1, 6 bases. CDR3 length: 14 residues. Germline values: CDR1 LNHNV, CDR2 YYDKDF (reference sequence). V was trimmed by 0 bases and J by 8 bases, leaving 10 bases between them. The CDR3 DNA reads TGTGCCACCAGCAGAGATGTCAGGGGAGAAAAACTGTTTTTT. It encodes CATSRDVRGEKLFF.